Below, one T cell receptor beta chain is given with its context. Its target is unknown. The data were obtained in a study of cytomegalovirus exposure and HLA in healthy donors. Regarding the study as a whole: Cytomegalovirus-associated status was assigned to around 160 TCR beta chains. The tendency of first-cohort TCR clusters to co-occur in the roughly 120 validation repertoires was identified by a subsequent analysis. Whilst most TCR sequences proved rare, a subset of public TCRs occurred across many donors.

The donors formed part of the 120-subject validation cohort, distinct from the approximately 670-subject first cohort. The CDR3 contains 16 residues. The germline CDR1 and CDR2 sequences are MNHNS and SASEGT. Trimming pared 1 base from V and 0 bases from J, leaving 10 bases between. Assay: immunoSEQ multiplex PCR; the TCRdb copy retains only in-frame clones and omits some. Found here are 140,000 to 150,000 clones, 87% of them singletons; the top ten hold 4.5% to 5.5%. Sample: PBMCs. V usage is TRBV6-1 and J usage is TRBJ1-5; D is possibly TRBD1 (6 bases). This TCR derives from a man aged 18 to 29 in good health and CMV-seropositive. The CDR3 bases are TGTGCCAGCAGTGAAGACGGGGGGGCTAGCAATCAGCCCCAGCATTTT. Protein product: CASSEDGGASNQPQHF.